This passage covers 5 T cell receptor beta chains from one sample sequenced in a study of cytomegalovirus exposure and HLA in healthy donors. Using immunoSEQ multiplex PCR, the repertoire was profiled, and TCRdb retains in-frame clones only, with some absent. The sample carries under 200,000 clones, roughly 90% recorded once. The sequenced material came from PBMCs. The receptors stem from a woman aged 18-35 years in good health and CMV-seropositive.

The CDR3 loop is CAISGPGLAGTYEQYF. The CDR3 nucleotides are TGTGCCATCAGTGGACCCGGACTAGCGGGAACCTACGAGCAGTACTTC. The V and J genes are TRBV10-3 and TRBJ2-7; 12 bases fit TRBD2. The CDR3 extends over 16 amino acids. In germline, CDR1 is ENHRY, CDR2 SYGVKD. V gave up 4 bases and J gave up 2 bases; unmatched junction bases: 6.

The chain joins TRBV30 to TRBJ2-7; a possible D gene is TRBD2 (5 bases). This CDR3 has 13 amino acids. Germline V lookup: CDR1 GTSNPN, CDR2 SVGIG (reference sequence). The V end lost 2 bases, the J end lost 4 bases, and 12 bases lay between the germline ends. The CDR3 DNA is TGTGCCTGGAGTTTTAGCGAGGAGTACGAGCAGTACTTC. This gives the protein CAWSFSEEYEQYF.

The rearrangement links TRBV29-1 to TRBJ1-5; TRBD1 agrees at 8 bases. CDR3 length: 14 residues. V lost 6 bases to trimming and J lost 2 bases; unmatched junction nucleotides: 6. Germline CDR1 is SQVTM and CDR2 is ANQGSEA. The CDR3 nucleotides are TGCAGCGTGGCCTCGGGACAGGGCAATCAGCCCCAGCATTTT. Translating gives CSVASGQGNQPQHF.

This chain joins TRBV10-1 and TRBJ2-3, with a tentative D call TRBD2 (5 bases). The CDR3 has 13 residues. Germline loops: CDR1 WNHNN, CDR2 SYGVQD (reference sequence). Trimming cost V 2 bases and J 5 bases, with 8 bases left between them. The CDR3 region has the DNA TGCGCCAGCAGTGAGAAGGCGGGAGATACGCAGTATTTT. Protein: CASSEKAGDTQYF.

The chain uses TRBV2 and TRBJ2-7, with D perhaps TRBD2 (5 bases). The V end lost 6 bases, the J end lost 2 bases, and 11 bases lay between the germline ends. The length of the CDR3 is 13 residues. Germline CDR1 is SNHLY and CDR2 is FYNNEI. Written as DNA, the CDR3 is TGTGCCAGCAGGGTGGAAGCGGCCTACGAGCAGTACTTC. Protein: CASRVEAAYEQYF. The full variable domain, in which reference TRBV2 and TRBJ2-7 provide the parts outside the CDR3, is EPEVTQTPSHQVTQMGQEVILRCVPISNHLYFYWYRQILGQKVEFLVSFYNNEISEKSEIFDDQFSVERPDGSNFTLKIRSTKLEDSAMYFCASRVEAAYEQYFGPGTRLTVT.